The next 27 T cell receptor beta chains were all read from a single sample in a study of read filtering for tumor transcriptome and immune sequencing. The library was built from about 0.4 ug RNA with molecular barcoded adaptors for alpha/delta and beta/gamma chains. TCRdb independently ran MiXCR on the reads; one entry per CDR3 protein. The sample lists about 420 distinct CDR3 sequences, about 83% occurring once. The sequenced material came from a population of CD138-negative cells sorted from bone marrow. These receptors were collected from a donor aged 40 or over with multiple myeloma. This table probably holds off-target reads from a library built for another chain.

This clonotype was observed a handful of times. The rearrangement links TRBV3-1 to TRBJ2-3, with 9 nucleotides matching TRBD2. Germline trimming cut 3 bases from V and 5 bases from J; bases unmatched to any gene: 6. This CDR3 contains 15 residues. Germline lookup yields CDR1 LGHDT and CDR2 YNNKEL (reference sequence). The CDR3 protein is CASSQRTSEKDTQYF. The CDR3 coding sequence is TGTGCCAGCAGCCAGCGGACTAGCGAGAAAGATACGCAGTATTTT.

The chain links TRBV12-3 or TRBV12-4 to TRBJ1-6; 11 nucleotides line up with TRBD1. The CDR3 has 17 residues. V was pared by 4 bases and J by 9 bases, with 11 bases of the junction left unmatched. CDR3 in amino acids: CASSSAGTGGLRSPLHF. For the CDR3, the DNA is TGTGCCAGCAGTTCGGCCGGGACAGGGGGTTTACGTTCACCCCTCCACTTT.

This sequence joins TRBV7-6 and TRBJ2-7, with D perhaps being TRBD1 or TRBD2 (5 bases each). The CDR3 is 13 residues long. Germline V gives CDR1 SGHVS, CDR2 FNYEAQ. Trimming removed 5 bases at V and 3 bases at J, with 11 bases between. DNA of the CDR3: TGTGCCAGCAGCCCGGGACCAAACTACGAGCAGTACTTC. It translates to CASSPGPNYEQYF. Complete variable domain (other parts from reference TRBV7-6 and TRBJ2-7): GAGVSQSPRYKVTKRGQDVALRCDPISGHVSLYWYRQALGQGPEFLTYFNYEAQQDKSGLPNDRFSAERPEGSISTLTIQRTEQRDSAMYRCASSPGPNYEQYFGPGTRLTVT.

The chain's CDR3 is CATGLEPYEQYF. CDR3 DNA sequence: TGTGCCACTGGGCTGGAGCCCTACGAGCAGTACTTC. This chain joins TRBV10-3 and TRBJ2-7; D remains ambiguous. The CDR3 is made up of 12 amino acids. V shed 10 bases and J shed 2 bases, with 12 bases lying between them. Per germline, CDR1 ENHRY and CDR2 SYGVKD.

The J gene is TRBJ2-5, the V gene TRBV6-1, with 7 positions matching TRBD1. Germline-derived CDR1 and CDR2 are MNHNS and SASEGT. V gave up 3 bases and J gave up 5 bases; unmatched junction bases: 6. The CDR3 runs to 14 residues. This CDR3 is CASSETGRVETQYF. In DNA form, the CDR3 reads TGTGCCAGCAGTGAGACAGGGCGGGTTGAGACCCAGTACTTC.

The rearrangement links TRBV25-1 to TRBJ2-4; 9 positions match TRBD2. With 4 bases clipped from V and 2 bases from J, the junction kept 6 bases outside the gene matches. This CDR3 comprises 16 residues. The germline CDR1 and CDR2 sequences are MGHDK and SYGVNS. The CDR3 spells CASSGSSGESKNIQYF. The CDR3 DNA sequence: TGTGCCAGCAGTGGATCTAGCGGGGAATCCAAAAACATTCAGTACTTC.

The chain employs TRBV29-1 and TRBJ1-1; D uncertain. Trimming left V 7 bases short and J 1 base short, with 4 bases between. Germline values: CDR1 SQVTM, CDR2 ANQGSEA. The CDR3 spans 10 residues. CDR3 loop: CSGRNTEAFF. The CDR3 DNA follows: TGCAGCGGCAGGAACACTGAAGCTTTCTTT.

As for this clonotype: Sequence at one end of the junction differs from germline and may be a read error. The chain's CDR3 is CSSYTGTQYF. Written as DNA, the CDR3 is TGCAGCAGTTACACAGGTACGCAGTATTTT. J is TRBJ2-3 and V is TRBV29-1; D possibly corresponds to TRBD1 (5 bases). Germline lookup yields CDR1 SQVTM and CDR2 ANQGSEA. This CDR3 spans 10 amino acids.

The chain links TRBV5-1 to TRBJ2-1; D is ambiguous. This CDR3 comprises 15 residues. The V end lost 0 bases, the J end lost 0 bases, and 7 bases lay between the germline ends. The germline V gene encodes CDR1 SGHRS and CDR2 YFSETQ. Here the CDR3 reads CASSLVAGSYNEQFF. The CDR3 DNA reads TGCGCCAGCAGCTTGGTGGCAGGCTCCTACAATGAGCAGTTCTTC.

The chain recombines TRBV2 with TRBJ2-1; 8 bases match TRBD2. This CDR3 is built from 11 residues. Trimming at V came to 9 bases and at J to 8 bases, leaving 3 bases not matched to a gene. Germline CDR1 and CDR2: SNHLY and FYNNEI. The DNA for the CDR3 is TGTGCCAGTCGGGAGGGGGATGAGCAGTTCTTC. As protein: CASREGDEQFF.

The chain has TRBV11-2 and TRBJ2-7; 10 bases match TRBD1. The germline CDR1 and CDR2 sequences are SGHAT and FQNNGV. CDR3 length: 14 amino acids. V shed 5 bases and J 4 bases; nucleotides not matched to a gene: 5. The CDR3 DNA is TGTGCCAGCAGCCCGTGGGACAGGGGTTACGAGCAGTACTTC. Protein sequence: CASSPWDRGYEQYF.

CDR3 amino acids: CASSLGLHPEAFF. In DNA form, the CDR3 reads TGCGCCAGCAGCTTGGGATTACATCCTGAAGCTTTCTTT. V gene TRBV5-1 combines with J gene TRBJ1-1; no clear D. Germline loops: CDR1 SGHRS, CDR2 YFSETQ. V was shortened by 0 bases and J by 6 bases, with 9 bases between the two germline ends. The CDR3 extends over 13 amino acids.

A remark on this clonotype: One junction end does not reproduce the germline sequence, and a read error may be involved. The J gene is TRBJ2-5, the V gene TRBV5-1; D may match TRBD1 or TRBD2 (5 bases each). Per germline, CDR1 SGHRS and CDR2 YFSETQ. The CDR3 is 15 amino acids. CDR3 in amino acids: CASRESGTYQEGLHF. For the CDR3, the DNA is TGCGCCAGCAGAGAGTCCGGGACGTACCAAGAAGGGTTGCACTTC.

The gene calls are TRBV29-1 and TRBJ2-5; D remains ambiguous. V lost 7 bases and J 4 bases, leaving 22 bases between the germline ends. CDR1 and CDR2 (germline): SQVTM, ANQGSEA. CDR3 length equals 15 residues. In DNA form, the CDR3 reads TGCAGCGCCCTACCCGGCATGGCCAGAGGAGAGACCCAGTACTTC. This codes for CSALPGMARGETQYF.

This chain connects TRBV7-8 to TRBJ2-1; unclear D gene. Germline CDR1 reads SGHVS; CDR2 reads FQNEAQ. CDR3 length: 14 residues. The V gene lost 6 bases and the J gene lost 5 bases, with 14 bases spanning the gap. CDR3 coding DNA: TGTGCCAGCAGTTCCTTTGCAGACGACAATGAGCAGTTCTTC. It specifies CASSSFADDNEQFF. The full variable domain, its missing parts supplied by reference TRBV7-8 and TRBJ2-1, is GAGVSQSPRYKVAKRGQDVALRCDPISGHVSLFWYQQALGQGPEFLTYFQNEAQLDKSGLPSDRFFAERPEGSVSTLKIQRTQQEDSAVYLCASSSFADDNEQFFGPGTRLTVL.

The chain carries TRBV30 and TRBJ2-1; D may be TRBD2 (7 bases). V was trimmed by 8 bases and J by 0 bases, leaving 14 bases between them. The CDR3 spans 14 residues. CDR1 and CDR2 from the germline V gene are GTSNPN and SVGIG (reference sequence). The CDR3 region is CARGGESSYNEQFF. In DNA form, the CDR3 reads TGTGCCCGAGGGGGGGAGAGCTCCTACAATGAGCAGTTCTTC.

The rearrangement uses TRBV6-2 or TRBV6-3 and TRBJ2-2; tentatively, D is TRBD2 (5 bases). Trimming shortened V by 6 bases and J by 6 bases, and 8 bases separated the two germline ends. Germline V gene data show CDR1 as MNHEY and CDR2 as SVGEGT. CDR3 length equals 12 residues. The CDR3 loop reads CASRLSAGELFF. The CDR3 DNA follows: TGTGCCAGCAGGCTTAGCGCCGGGGAGCTGTTTTTT.

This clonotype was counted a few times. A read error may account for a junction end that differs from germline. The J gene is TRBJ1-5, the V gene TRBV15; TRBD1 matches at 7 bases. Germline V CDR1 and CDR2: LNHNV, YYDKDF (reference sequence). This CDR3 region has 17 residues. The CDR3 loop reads CATSGDRSGGPYQPQHF. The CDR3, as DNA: TGTGCCACCAGCGGAGATAGATCAGGGGGGCCGTATCAGCCCCAGCATTTT.

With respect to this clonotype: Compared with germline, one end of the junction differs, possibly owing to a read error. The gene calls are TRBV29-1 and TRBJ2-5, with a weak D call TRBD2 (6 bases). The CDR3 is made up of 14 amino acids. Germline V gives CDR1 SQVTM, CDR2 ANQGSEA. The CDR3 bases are TGCAGCGCACCCGGGAGCAAATCGGGAGAGATCCAGTACTTC. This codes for CSAPGSKSGEIQYF.

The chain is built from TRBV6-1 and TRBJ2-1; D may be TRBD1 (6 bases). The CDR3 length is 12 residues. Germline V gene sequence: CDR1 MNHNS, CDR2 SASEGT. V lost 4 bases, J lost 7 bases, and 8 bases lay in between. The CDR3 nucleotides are TGTGCCAGCAGTGTACAGGGAAATGAGCAGTTCTTC. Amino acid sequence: CASSVQGNEQFF.

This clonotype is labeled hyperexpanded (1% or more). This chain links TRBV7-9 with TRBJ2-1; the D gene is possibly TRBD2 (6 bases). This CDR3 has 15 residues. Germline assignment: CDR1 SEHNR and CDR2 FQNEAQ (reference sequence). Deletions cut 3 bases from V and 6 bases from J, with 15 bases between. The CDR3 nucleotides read TGTGCCAGCAGCTTCTCGGGAGCCCAGGGCAATGAGCAGTTCTTC. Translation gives CASSFSGAQGNEQFF.

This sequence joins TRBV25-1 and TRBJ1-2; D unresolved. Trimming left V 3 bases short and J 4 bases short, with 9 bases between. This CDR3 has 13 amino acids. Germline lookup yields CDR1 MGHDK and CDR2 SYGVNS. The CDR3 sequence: CASSDYQFYGYTF. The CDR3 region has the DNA TGTGCCAGCAGTGATTATCAGTTCTATGGCTACACCTTC.

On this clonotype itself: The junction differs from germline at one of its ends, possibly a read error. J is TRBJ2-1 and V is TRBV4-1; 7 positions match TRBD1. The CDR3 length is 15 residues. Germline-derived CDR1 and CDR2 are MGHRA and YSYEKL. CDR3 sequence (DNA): TGCGCCAGCAGACCCCCGGGACAGACTAACAATGGGCAGTTCTTC. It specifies CASRPPGQTNNGQFF.

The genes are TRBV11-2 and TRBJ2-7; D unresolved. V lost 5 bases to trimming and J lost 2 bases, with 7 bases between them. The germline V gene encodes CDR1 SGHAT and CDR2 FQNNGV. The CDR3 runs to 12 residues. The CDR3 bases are TGTGCCAGCAGCAGTTCACCCTACGAGCAGTACTTC. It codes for CASSSSPYEQYF.

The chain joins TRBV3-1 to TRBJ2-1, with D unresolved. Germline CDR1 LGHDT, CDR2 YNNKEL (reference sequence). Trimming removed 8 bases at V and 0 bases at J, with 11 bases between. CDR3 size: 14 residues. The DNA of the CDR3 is TGTGCCAGCTCCGATTCATACTCCTACAATGAGCAGTTCTTC. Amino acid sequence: CASSDSYSYNEQFF.

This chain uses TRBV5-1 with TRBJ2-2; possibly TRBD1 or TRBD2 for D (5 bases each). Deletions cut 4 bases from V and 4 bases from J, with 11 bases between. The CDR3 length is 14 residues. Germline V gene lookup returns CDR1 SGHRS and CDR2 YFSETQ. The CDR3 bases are TGCGCCAGCAGCCGTATTGGGGGCACCGGGGAGCTGTTTTTT. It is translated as CASSRIGGTGELFF.

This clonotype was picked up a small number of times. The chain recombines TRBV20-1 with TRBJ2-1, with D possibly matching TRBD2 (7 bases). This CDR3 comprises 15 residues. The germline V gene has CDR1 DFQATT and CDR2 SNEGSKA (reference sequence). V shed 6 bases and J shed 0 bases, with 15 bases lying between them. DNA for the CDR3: TGCAGTGCAAGGGGGGGCGGAAGCTCCTACAATGAGCAGTTCTTC. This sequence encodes CSARGGGSSYNEQFF.